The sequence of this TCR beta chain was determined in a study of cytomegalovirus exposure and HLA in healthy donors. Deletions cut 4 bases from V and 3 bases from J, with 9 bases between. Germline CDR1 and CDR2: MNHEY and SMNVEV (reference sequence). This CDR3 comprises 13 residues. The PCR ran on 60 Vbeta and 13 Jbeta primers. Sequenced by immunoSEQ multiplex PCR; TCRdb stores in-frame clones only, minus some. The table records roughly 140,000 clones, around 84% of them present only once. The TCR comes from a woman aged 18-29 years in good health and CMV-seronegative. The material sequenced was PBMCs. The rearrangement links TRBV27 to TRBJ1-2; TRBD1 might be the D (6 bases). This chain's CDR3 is CASSSGGDYGYTF. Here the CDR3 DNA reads TGTGCCAGCAGTTCGGGGGGCGACTATGGCTACACCTTC.